This T cell receptor (beta chain) was sequenced during a study of monozygotic twins with inflammatory bowel disease. Looked up from germline, CDR1 is GTSNPN and CDR2 is SVGIG (reference sequence). The CDR3 contains 14 residues. TCRdb reprocessed the 5' RACE reads, keeping one entry per CDR3 protein, no DNA. This sample's table reports roughly 140,000 distinct CDR3 sequences. Material for sequencing was blood. The chain joins TRBV30 to TRBJ2-1; the D gene TCRdb calls, TRBD2, cannot be checked with no DNA. The receptor was derived from a human donor with ulcerative colitis or Crohn's disease, or a healthy co-twin of an affected twin (not recorded which). CDR3 loop: CAWKRTSLNNEQFF.